The clone carrying this T cell receptor beta chain came up many times. The antigen is unknown. Making use of molecular barcodes, quantitative 5'-RACE generated TCR beta libraries. TCRdb used MiXCR to reprocess the 5' RACE reads, holding one entry per CDR3 protein. The sample has about 260,000 distinct CDR3 sequences, approximately 20% seen once. The entry originates in a study of CD8 T cells in ankylosing spondylitis. Findings and limits, study-wide: CD8+ disease-linked clones were present at relatively low frequencies in blood. Reportedly, significant enrichment of disease-linked clones occurred in matched ankylosing spondylitis synovial fluid.

The CDR3 covers 12 residues. V lost 1 base and J lost 8, with 4 bases in between. The germline V gene encodes CDR1 KGHDR and CDR2 SFDVKD. The origin of this receptor is a male donor with ankylosing spondylitis or in good health (not recorded which). Sequenced material: blood, either unsorted or a sorted T cell fraction (not recorded which). This chain joins TRBV24-1 and TRBJ1-4, with D uncertain. CDR3 protein: CATSDFGEKLFF. The CDR3 DNA reads as TGTGCCACCAGTGATTTTGGGGAAAAACTGTTTTTT.